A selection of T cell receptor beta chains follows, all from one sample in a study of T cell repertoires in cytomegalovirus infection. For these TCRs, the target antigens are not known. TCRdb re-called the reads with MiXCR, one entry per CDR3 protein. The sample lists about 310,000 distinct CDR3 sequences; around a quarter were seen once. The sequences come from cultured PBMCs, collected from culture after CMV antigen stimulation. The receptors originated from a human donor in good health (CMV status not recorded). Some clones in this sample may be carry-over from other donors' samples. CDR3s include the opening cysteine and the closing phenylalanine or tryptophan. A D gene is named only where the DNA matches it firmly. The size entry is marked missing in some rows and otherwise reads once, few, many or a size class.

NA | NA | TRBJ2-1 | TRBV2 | TGTGCCAGCAGTCAGGAGGGGATGGCGCACAATGAGCAGTTCTTC | CASSQEGMAHNEQFF
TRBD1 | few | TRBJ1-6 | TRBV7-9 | TGTGCCAGCAGGTCGGGACAGGGGAATTCACCCCTCCACTTT | CASRSGQGNSPLHF
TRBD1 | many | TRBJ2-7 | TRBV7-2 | TGTGCCAGCAGCTTCACGACAGGGGGCTCCTACGAGCAGTACTTC | CASSFTTGGSYEQYF
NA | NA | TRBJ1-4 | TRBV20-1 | TGCAGTGCAAGGAGTTTGGGGAATGAAAAACTGTTTTTT | CSARSLGNEKLFF
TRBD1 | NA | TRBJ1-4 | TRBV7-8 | TGTGCCAGCAGACTGGACAGGGGGCTTAATAATGAAAAACTGTTTTTT | CASRLDRGLNNEKLFF
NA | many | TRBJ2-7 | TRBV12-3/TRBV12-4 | TGTGCCAGCAGTTTTGGGGGCTACGAGCAGTACTTC | CASSFGGYEQYF
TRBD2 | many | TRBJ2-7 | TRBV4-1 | TGCGCCAGCAGCCCGCCCCCGGGACTAGCGGGAACCTACGAGCAGTACTTC | CASSPPPGLAGTYEQYF
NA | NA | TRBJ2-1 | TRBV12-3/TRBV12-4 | TGTGCCAGCAGCCGTATAGTGGGGTCAGGGGCCAATGAGCAGTTCTTC | CASSRIVGSGANEQFF
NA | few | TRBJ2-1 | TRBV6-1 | TGTGCCAGCAGTCGAGAGAGGGCTTACAATGAGCAGTTCTTC | CASSRERAYNEQFF
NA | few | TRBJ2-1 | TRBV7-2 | TGTGCCAGCAGCACCTACGACGAAAATGAGCAGTTCTTC | CASSTYDENEQFF
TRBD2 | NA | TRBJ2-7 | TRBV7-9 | TGTGCCAGCAGCCTCCCGGGACTATCTCCCTACGAGCAGTACTTC | CASSLPGLSPYEQYF
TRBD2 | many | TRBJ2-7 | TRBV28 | TGTGCCAGCAGTTTAGGGGGGACTAGCGGAACCGAGCAGTACTTC | CASSLGGTSGTEQYF
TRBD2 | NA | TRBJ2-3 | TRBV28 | TGTGCCAGCAGCCAAACTAGCGGGAGGAGGGCAGATACGCAGTATTTT | CASSQTSGRRADTQYF
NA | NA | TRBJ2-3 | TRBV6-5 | TGTGCCAGCAGTTACGGGTCAGGAAGAGGAACAGATACGCAGTATTTT | CASSYGSGRGTDTQYF
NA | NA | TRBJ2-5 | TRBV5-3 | TGTGCTACCACGCAGGGGCTACAAGAGACCCAGTACTTC | CATTQGLQETQYF
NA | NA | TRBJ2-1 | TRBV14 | TGTGCCAGCAGCCCTTCGCGGTCGGGTGAGCAGTTCTTC | CASSPSRSGEQFF
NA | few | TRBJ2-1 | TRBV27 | TGTGCCAGCAGTCGCCGGGACATTACCTACAATGAGCAGTTCTTC | CASSRRDITYNEQFF
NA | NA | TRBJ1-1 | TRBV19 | TGTGCCAGTAGTATGATGGGTAATACCGAAGCTTTCTTT | CASSMMGNTEAFF
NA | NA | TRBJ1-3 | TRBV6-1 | TGTGCCAGCAGTTTATCAGACGGATCTGGAAACACCATATATTTT | CASSLSDGSGNTIYF
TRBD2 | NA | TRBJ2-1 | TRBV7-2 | TGTGCCAGCAGCTCCAGTAGAGCGGGAGGGCCGTTTAATGAGCAGTTCTTC | CASSSSRAGGPFNEQFF
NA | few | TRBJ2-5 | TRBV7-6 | TGTGCCAGCAGCTTGTTTTCCGGCCGAGAGACCCAGTACTTC | CASSLFSGRETQYF
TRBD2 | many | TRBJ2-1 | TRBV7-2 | TGTGCCAGCAGCTTACGCGGGAGTAGCTCCTACAATGAGCAGTTCTTC | CASSLRGSSSYNEQFF
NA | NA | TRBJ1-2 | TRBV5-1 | TGCGCCAGCAGCGGTTACTCAGGAGCCCCCGCCGTCTATGGCTACACCTTC | CASSGYSGAPAVYGYTF
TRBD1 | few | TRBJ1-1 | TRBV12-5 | TGTGCTAGTGGTTTCGGACAGGGAACTGAAGCTTTCTTT | CASGFGQGTEAFF